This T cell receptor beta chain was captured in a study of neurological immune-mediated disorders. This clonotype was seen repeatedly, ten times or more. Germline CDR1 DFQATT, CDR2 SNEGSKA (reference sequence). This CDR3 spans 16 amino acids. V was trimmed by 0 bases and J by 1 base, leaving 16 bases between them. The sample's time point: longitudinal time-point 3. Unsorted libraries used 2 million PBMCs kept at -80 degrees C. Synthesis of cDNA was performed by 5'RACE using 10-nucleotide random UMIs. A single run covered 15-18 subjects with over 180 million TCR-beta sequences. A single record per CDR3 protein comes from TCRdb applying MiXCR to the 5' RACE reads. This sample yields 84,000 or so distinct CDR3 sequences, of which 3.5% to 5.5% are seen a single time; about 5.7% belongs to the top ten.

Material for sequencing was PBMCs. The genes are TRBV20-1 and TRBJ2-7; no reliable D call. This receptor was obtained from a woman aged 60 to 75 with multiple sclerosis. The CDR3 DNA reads TGCAGTGCTAGAGATACAGTGTCAGCGAGATCCTACGAGCAGTACTTC. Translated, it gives CSARDTVSARSYEQYF.